The rows below give T cell receptor beta chains drawn from one sample of a study of CD8 T cells in ankylosing spondylitis. TCRdb re-called the 5' RACE reads through MiXCR, storing one row per CDR3 protein. The sample has about 350,000 distinct CDR3 sequences; 20% to 25% are singletons. Sequences were obtained from blood, either unsorted or a sorted T cell fraction (not recorded which). The receptors derive from a male donor with ankylosing spondylitis or in good health (not recorded which). CDR3s include the opening cysteine and the closing phenylalanine or tryptophan. A D gene is named only where the DNA matches it firmly. Where a row states a size, it is once, few, many or the class of an expanded clone; other rows omit it.

j_call clone_size d_call v_call cdr3_nt cdr3_aa
TRBJ2-1 once TRBD1 TRBV5-1 TGCGCCACCTCCCGGGACAGCTCCTACAATGAGCAGTTCTTC CATSRDSSYNEQFF
TRBJ1-1 few NA TRBV5-6 TGTGCCAGCAGCGAAGGCGGGGGGAACACTGAAGCTTTCTTT CASSEGGGNTEAFF
TRBJ2-1 NA TRBD2 TRBV4-2 TGTGCCAGCAACCCCCAATGGACTAGCGGGGGTAATGAGCAGTTCTTC CASNPQWTSGGNEQFF
TRBJ2-2 NA TRBD2 TRBV5-1 TGCGCCAGCAGTTCTAGCGGGCGGCACCAAATCTCGAACACCGGGGAGCTGTTTTTT CASSSSGRHQISNTGELFF
TRBJ2-3 NA TRBD2 TRBV12-3/TRBV12-4 TGTGCCAGCAGGGAGCGGGGGGGCCCCACAGATACGCAGTATTTT CASRERGGPTDTQYF
TRBJ1-1 few NA TRBV27 TGTGCCAGCAGTCCACTGTTGGTTGGGGCCGCCGGGGGAGCTTTCTTT CASSPLLVGAAGGAFF
TRBJ2-2 NA NA TRBV7-9 TGTGCCAGCAGCTCCATAACTCCAACCGCGAACACCGGGGAGCTGTTTTTT CASSSITPTANTGELFF
TRBJ2-7 many TRBD1 TRBV29-1 TGCAGCGTGGGGACAGGGGGCTACGAGCAGTACTTC CSVGTGGYEQYF
TRBJ2-3 NA NA TRBV27 TGTGCCAGCAGTTTAAGCCCCGGCGACACAGATACGCAGTATTTT CASSLSPGDTDTQYF
TRBJ2-3 few NA TRBV10-3 TGTGCCATCAGCCCGGGACCCACGGTCCCACAAGATACGCAGTATTTT CAISPGPTVPQDTQYF
TRBJ2-2 many NA TRBV29-1 TGCAGCACTACCAGCGGATTTAACACCGGGGAGCTGTTTTTT CSTTSGFNTGELFF
TRBJ1-2 NA NA TRBV21-1 TGTGCCAGCAGCCTATTAGACACGTACTATGGCTACACCTTC CASSLLDTYYGYTF
TRBJ2-7 once TRBD1 TRBV20-1 TGCAGTGGTCGGGACAGGGGGATCTCCCCCTACGAGCAGTACTTC CSGRDRGISPYEQYF
TRBJ2-7 NA NA TRBV12-3/TRBV12-4 TGTGCCACCCTCGACAGTTCGACCTCCTACGAGCAGTACTTC CATLDSSTSYEQYF
TRBJ2-3 NA NA TRBV7-2 TGTGCCAGCACCTTGACAGGTGAAGCAGATACGCAGTATTTT CASTLTGEADTQYF
TRBJ2-7 few NA TRBV3-1 TGTGCCAGCAGCCACCCTGAGGTCCACGAGCAGTACTTC CASSHPEVHEQYF
TRBJ2-2 NA NA TRBV5-1 TGCGCCAGCAGCTTGTACGAAGGGGCCGGGGAGCTGTTTTTT CASSLYEGAGELFF
TRBJ2-1 many NA TRBV12-3/TRBV12-4 TGTGCCAGCAGTTTAAATGGTTATGAGCAGTTCTTC CASSLNGYEQFF
TRBJ2-1 NA NA TRBV9 TGTGCCAGCAGCGTACCCCCTTTCCCTGAGCAGTTCTTC CASSVPPFPEQFF
TRBJ1-4 NA NA TRBV7-8 TGTGCCAGCAGCCTCAACGAGCCCGGGACCCAGGGAAAACTGTTTTTT CASSLNEPGTQGKLFF
TRBJ1-2 few TRBD1 TRBV3-1 TGTGCCAGCAGCCAAGTATACTTAGGGACAGGAAACAATGGCTACACCTTC CASSQVYLGTGNNGYTF
TRBJ2-5 NA TRBD2 TRBV12-3/TRBV12-4 TGTGCCAGCAGTTCGCTAGCGGGGAGGAGGGAGACCCAGTACTTC CASSSLAGRRETQYF
TRBJ2-1 NA TRBD2 TRBV4-2 TGTGCCAGCAGCCAAGGAGTTGGCGGGGGGCCGACCAATGAGCAGTTCTTC CASSQGVGGGPTNEQFF
TRBJ2-2 NA TRBD2 TRBV5-1 TGCGCCAGCAGCTCGGGACTAGCGGGGACGAACACCGGGGAGCTGTTTTTT CASSSGLAGTNTGELFF
TRBJ2-2 once NA TRBV11-2 TGTGCCAGCAGCTTAGATCACGGCGGGGAGCTGTTTTTT CASSLDHGGELFF
TRBJ2-1 many NA TRBV5-1 TGCGCCACCCAAGAGGGAAATGAGCAGTTCTTC CATQEGNEQFF
TRBJ1-1 NA NA TRBV3-1 TGTGCCAGCAGCCCCACGGGACGGCCCTACACTGAAGCTTTCTTT CASSPTGRPYTEAFF
TRBJ1-2 NA NA TRBV25-1 TGTGCCAGCAGTGTCCAGGGATCTAACTATGGCTACACCTTC CASSVQGSNYGYTF
TRBJ2-7 few NA TRBV20-1 TGCAGTGCTAGAGATCGGTATCATCCGACCTACGAGCAGTACTTC CSARDRYHPTYEQYF
TRBJ1-6 NA NA TRBV12-3/TRBV12-4 TGTGCCAGCACAACCGGGAATGATAATTCACCCCTCCACTTT CASTTGNDNSPLHF
TRBJ2-4 NA TRBD2 TRBV6-5 TGTGCCAGCAGTTACTCTGCGGGGGGAGGAAACATTCAGTACTTC CASSYSAGGGNIQYF
TRBJ2-1 NA NA TRBV15 TGTGCCACCAGCAGTCTAGGGTACCAGTTCTTC CATSSLGYQFF
TRBJ2-3 few NA TRBV2 TGTGCCAGCAGGGAAATCACAGATACGCAGTATTTT CASREITDTQYF
TRBJ2-3 few NA TRBV10-3 TGTGCCATCAGTGGGCTAGGACAGATTATCACAGATACGCAGTATTTT CAISGLGQIITDTQYF
TRBJ2-2 NA NA TRBV20-1 TGCAGTGCTAGAACCCCCGGGGGCGCCAACACCGGGGAGCTGTTTTTT CSARTPGGANTGELFF
TRBJ2-1 many NA TRBV15 TGTGCCACCAGCAGTCGGGACACAATGTACAATGAGCAGTTCTTC CATSSRDTMYNEQFF
TRBJ1-5 few NA TRBV14 TGTGCCAGCAGCCAAGATAGACAGTTTAGCAATCAGCCCCAGCATTTT CASSQDRQFSNQPQHF